This T cell receptor beta chain was retrieved from a study of OX40 agonist ivuxolimab in advanced cancers. To note about this clone: Its antigen is unidentified.

Prior autoimmune disease or systemic immunosuppression barred patients. Germline loops: CDR1 MNHNS, CDR2 SASEGT. The CDR3 has 13 amino acids. Trimming left V 3 bases short and J 2 bases short, with 7 bases between. Findings and limits, study-wide: Antigen specificity remained undetermined for the expanded peripheral T cells. Dosing at 0.1 to 3.0 mg/kg was accompanied by clonal expansion of CD4+ and CD8+ blood T cells by week 6. Relative to CD4+ cells, CD8+ T cells on average had more expanded clones.

Sequencing used immunoSEQ multiplex PCR; TCRdb keeps in-frame clones, though not all of them. The sample records 40,000 to 55,000 clones, 89% being singletons. This chain uses TRBV6-1 with TRBJ1-1; D is possibly TRBD1 (5 bases). The receptor comes from an adult with an advanced solid tumor such as melanoma, head and neck, liver or kidney cancer. Sequencing was performed on CD4+ or CD8+ T cells sorted from blood, taken in a trial of the OX40 agonist ivuxolimab. The CDR3 spells CASSDWDNTEAFF. DNA for the CDR3: TGTGCCAGCAGTGATTGGGACAACACTGAAGCTTTCTTT.